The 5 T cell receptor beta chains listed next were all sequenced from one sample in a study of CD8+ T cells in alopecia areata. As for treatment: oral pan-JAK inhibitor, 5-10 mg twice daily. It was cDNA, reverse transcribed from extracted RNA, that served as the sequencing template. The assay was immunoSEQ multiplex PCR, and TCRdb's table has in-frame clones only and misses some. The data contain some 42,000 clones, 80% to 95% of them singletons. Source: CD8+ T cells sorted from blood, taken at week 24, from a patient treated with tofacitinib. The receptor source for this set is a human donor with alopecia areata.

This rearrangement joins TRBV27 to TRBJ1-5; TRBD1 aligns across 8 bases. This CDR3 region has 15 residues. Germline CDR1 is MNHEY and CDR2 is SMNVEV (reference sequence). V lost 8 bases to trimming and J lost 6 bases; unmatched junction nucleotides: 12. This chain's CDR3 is CASGWDTGGGQPQHF. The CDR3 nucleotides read TGTGCCAGCGGGTGGGACACAGGGGGGGGTCAGCCCCAGCATTTT.

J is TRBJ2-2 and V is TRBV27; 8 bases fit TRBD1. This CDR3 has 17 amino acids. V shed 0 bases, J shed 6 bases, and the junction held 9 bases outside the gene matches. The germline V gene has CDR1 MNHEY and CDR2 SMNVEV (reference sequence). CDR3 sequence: CASSLSSAGRGPGELFF. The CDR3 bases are TGTGCCAGCAGTTTATCTTCAGCGGGCAGGGGGCCCGGGGAGCTGTTTTTT.

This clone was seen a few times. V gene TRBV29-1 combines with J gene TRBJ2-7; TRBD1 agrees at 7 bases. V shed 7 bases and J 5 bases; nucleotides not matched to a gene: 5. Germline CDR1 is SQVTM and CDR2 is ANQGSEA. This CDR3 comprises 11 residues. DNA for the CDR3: TGCAGCGGGTCAGGGGGAAACGAGCAGTACTTC. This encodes CSGSGGNEQYF.

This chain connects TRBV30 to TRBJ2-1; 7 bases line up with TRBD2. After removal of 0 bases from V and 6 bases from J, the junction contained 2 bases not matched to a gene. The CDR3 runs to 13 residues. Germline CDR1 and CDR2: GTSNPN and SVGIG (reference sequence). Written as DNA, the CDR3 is TGTGCCTGGAGTGTTCCGGGGGGCAATGAGCAGTTCTTC. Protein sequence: CAWSVPGGNEQFF.

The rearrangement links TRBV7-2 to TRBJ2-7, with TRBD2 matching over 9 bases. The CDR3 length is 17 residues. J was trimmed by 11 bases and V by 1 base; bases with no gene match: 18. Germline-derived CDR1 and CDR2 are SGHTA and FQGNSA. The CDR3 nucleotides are TGTGCCAGCAGCTTAGGGAACCGAGTAGCGGGGGCCCCTCATAAGTACTTC. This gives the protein CASSLGNRVAGAPHKYF.